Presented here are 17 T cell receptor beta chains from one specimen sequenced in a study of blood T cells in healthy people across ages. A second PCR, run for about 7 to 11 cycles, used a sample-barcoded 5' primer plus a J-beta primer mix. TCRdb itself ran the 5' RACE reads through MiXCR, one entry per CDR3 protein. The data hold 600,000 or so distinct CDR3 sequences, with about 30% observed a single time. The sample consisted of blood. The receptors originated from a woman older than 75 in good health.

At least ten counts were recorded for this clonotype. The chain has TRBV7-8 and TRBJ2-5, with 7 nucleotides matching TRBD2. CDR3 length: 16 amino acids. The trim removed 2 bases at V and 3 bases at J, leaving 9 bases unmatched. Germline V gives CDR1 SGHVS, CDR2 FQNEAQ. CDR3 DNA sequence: TGTGCCAGCAGCTTAACGATCGGGGGGAGAGAAGAGACCCAGTACTTC. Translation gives CASSLTIGGREETQYF.

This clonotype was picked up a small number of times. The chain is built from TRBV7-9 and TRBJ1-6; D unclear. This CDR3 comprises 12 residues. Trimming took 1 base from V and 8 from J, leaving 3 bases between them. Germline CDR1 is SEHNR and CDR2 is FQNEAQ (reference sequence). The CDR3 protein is CASSLVDSPLHF. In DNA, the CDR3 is TGTGCCAGCAGCTTAGTAGATTCACCCCTCCACTTT.

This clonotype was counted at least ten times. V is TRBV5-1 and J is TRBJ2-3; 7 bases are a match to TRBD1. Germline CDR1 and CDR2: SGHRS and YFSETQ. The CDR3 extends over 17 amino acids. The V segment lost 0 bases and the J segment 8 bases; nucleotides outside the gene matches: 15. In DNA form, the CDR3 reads TGCGCCAGCAGCTTGGGGGCCGGGACAGTCAGCTCCGGTACGCAGTATTTT. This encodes CASSLGAGTVSSGTQYF.

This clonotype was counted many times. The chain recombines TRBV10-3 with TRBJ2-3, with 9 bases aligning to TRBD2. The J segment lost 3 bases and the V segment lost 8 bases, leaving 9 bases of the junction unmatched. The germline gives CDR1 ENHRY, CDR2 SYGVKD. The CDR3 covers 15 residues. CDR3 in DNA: TGTGCCATCGGCTCTAGCGGGGAGGGAACAGATACGCAGTATTTT. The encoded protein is CAIGSSGEGTDTQYF.

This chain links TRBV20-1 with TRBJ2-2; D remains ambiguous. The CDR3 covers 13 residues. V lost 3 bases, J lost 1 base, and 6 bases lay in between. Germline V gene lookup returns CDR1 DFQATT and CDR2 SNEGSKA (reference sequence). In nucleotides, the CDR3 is TGCAGTGCTAGCAAGGGGAACACCGGGGAGCTGTTTTTT. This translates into CSASKGNTGELFF.

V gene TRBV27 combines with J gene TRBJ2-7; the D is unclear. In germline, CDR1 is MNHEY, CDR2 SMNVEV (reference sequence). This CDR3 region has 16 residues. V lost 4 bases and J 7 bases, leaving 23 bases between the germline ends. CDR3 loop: CASSSSRGISYNEQYF. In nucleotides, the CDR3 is TGTGCCAGCAGTTCATCGCGTGGAATCTCCTACAATGAGCAGTACTTC.

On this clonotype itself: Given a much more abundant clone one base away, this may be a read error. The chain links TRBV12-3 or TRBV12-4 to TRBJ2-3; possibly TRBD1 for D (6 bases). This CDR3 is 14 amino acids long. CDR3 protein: CASGGSVRTDAQYF. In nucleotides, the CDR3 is TGTGCCAGCGGGGGTTCGGTTCGGACAGATGCGCAGTATTTT.

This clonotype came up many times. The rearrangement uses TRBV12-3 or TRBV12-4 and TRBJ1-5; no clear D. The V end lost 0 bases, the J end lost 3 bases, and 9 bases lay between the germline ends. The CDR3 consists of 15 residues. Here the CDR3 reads CASSLAMGPNQPQHF. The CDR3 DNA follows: TGTGCCAGCAGTTTAGCGATGGGCCCCAATCAGCCCCAGCATTTT.

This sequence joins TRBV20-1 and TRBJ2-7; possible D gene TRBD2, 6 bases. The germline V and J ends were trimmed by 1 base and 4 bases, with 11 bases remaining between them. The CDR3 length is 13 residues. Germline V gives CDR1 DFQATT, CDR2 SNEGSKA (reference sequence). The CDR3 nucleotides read TGCAGTGCTAGAGGGGGGGTTCTATACGAGCAGTACTTC. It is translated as CSARGGVLYEQYF.

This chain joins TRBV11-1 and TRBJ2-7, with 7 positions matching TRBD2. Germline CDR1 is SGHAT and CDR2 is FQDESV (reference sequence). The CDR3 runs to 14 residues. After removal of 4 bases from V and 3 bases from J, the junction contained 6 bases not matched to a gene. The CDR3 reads CASSSGGGGYEQYF. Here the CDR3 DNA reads TGTGCCAGCAGCTCCGGCGGGGGTGGCTACGAGCAGTACTTC. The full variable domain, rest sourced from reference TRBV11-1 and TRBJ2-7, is EAEVAQSPRYKITEKSQAVAFWCDPISGHATLYWYRQILGQGPELLVQFQDESVVDDSQLPKDRFSAERLKGVDSTLKIQPAELGDSAMYLCASSSGGGGYEQYFGPGTRLTVT.

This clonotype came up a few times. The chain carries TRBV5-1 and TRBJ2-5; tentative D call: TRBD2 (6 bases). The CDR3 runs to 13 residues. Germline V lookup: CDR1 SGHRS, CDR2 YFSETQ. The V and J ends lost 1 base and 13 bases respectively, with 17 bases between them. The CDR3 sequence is CASSLLGTSTRYF. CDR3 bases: TGCGCCAGCAGCTTGCTTGGTACTAGCACGCGGTACTTC. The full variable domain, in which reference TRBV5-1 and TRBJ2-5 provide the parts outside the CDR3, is KAGVTQTPRYLIKTRGQQVTLSCSPISGHRSVSWYQQTPGQGLQFLFEYFSETQRNKGNFPGRFSGRQFSNSRSEMNVSTLELGDSALYLCASSLLGTSTRYFGPGTRLLVL.

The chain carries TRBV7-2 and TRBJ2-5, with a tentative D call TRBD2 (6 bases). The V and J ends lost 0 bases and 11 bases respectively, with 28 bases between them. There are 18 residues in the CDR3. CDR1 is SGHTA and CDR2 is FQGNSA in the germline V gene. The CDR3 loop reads CASSLAWGGRGSYNEQYF. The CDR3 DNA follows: TGTGCCAGCAGCTTAGCGTGGGGAGGAAGGGGCTCCTACAATGAACAGTACTTC. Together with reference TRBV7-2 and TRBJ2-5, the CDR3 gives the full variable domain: GAGVSQSPSNKVTEKGKDVELRCDPISGHTALYWYRQSLGQGLEFLIYFQGNSAPDKSGLPSDRFSAERTGGSVSTLTIQRTQQEDSAVYLCASSLAWGGRGSYNEQYFGPGTRLLVL.

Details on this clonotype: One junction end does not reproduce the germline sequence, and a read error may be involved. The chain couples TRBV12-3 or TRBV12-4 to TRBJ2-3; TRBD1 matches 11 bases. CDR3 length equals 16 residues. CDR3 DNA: TGTGCCAGCAGTTTTGGGGACAGGGGGAGTACAGATATGCAGTATTTT. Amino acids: CASSFGDRGSTDMQYF.

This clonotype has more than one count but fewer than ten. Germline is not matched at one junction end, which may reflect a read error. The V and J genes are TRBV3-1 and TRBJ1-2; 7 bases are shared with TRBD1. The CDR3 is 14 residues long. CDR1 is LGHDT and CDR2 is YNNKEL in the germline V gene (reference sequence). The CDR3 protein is CAGSLSTGNYGYTF. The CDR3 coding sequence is TGTGCCGGCAGCCTTTCGACAGGGAACTATGGCTACACCTTC.

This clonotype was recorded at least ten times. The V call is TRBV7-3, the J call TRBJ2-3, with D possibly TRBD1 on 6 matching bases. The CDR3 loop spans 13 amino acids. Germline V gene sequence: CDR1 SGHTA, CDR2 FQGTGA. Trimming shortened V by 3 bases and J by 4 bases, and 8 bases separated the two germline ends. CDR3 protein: CASSFHRADTQYF. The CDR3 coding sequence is TGTGCCAGCAGCTTCCACAGGGCAGATACGCAGTATTTT.

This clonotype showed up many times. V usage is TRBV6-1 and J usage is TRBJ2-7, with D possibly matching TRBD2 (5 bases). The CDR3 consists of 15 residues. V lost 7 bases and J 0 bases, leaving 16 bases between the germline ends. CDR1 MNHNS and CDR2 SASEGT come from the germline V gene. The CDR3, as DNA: TGTGCCAGCATCCTGGACTCCACTCCCTCCTACGAGCAGTACTTC. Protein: CASILDSTPSYEQYF.

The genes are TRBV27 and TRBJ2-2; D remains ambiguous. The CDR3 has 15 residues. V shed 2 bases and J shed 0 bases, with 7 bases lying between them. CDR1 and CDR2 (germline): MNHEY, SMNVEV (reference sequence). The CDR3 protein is CASSLNTANTGELFF. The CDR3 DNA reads TGTGCCAGCAGTTTAAACACCGCGAACACCGGGGAGCTGTTTTTT.